This TCR beta chain was found in a study of T cell repertoires in aging, cancer and after chemotherapy. Study in general: The full dataset contained several million TCR reads. Study-level points and caveats: Untreated cancer patients had significantly lower blood TCR diversity than age-matched healthy donors. Thymic emigration or peripheral T cell expansion may be impaired by lymphoid organ infiltration in hematological cancer. Median generation probability rose over the chemotherapy interval in each cancer cohort, suggesting rebound thymic output.

Germline lookup yields CDR1 GTSNPN and CDR2 SVGIG (reference sequence). The CDR3 length is 14 residues. The V gene lost 2 bases and the J gene lost 1 base, with 11 bases spanning the gap. Amplification of TCR beta used genomic DNA extracted from peripheral blood. This clonotype was observed a handful of times. Its antigen is unknown. Multiplex touch-down PCR with TRB-A/B primers amplified rearranged V-D-J TRB sequences. TCRdb recomputed calls from the multiplex PCR reads with MiXCR, one row per CDR3 protein. This table has over a thousand distinct CDR3 sequences, 50% to 70% appearing once. Sample: blood. V and J are TRBV30 and TRBJ1-1, with D hard to call. The origin of this receptor is a human donor with a blood cancer. The CDR3 nucleotides read TGTGCCTGGAGTAAGCAGAGCCCGAACACTGAAGCTTTCTTT. Translated: CAWSKQSPNTEAFF.